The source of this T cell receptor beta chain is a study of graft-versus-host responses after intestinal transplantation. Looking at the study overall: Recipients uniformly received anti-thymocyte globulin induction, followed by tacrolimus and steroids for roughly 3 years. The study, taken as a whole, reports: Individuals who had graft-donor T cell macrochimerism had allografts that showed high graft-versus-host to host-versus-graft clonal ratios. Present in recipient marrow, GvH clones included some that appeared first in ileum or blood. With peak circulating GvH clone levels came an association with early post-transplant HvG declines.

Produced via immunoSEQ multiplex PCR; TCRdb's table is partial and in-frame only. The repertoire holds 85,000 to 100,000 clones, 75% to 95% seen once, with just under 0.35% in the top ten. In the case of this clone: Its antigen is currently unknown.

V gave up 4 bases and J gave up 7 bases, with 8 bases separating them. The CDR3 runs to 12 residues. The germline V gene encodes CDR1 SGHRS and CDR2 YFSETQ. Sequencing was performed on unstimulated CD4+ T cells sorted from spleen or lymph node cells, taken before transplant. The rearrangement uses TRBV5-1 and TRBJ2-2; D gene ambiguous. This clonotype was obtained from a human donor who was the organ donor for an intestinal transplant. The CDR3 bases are TGCGCCAGCAGCCCCTCGGTCGGGGAGCTGTTTTTT. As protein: CASSPSVGELFF.